This T cell receptor beta chain appears in the sequencing data of a study of T cells in localized non-small cell lung cancer. Sequencing was performed with immunoSEQ multiplex PCR; in TCRdb, only in-frame clones are kept and a portion is missing. Among about 40,000 clones listed, approximately 81% were seen once. The CDR3 runs 16 residues. Germline V gives CDR1 GTSNPN, CDR2 SVGIG (reference sequence). V shed 2 bases and J shed 0 bases, with 16 bases lying between them. Findings of the study overall: One tumor region alone was sequenced, and heterogeneity therefore remains possible. Maximal T cell clonality occurred in uninvolved adjacent lung, with tumor ranking below it.

This clone was seen more than once but under ten times. No antigen is known for it. This sample comprised peripheral blood mononuclear cells, obtained before any cancer treatment. The receptor comes from a male donor older than 55 with stage II lung adenocarcinoma. The chain is built from TRBV30 and TRBJ1-1; D may be TRBD1 (5 bases). The CDR3 sequence: CAWSSPRQGMNTEAFF. The CDR3 nucleotides are TGTGCCTGGAGTTCCCCTCGCCAGGGCATGAACACTGAAGCTTTCTTT.